The 18 T cell receptor beta chains listed next were all sequenced from one sample in a study of graft-versus-host responses after intestinal transplantation. Some clones are missing from TCRdb's copy, which holds only in-frame ones; the method was immunoSEQ multiplex PCR. The sample lists 75,000 to 90,000 clones; roughly 89% were seen once. Which antigens these TCRs recognize remains unknown. Here the sequenced sample was unstimulated CD4+ T cells sorted from spleen or lymph node cells, taken before intestinal transplant. These receptors were collected from a human donor who received an intestinal transplant.

The rearrangement links TRBV19 to TRBJ2-3; TRBD2 aligns across 8 bases. V dropped 6 bases and J dropped 4; count of bases not matched to a gene: 9. The CDR3 is 15 amino acids. Germline CDR1 reads LNHDA; CDR2 reads SQIVND (reference sequence). In nucleotides, the CDR3 is TGTGCCAGTAGCCAAGCGGGAGAGCACGCAGATACGCAGTATTTT. Its protein is CASSQAGEHADTQYF.

The V gene is TRBV5-1, the J gene TRBJ1-1; 9 bases line up with TRBD1. Germline values: CDR1 SGHRS, CDR2 YFSETQ. CDR3 length equals 16 residues. J lost 4 bases, V lost 0 bases, and 7 bases had no gene match. The DNA for the CDR3 is TGCGCCAGCAGCTTGGACCCTCCGACAGGGGGCACTGAAGCTTTCTTT. It codes for CASSLDPPTGGTEAFF. Combining the CDR3 with reference TRBV5-1 and TRBJ1-1 gives the whole variable domain KAGVTQTPRYLIKTRGQQVTLSCSPISGHRSVSWYQQTPGQGLQFLFEYFSETQRNKGNFPGRFSGRQFSNSRSEMNVSTLELGDSALYLCASSLDPPTGGTEAFFGQGTRLTVV.

The chain is built from TRBV29-1 and TRBJ1-1, with 8 bases fitting TRBD1. This CDR3 region has 14 residues. The V gene end was trimmed by 4 bases and the J gene end by 4 bases; junction bases not matched to a gene: 8. Germline assignment: CDR1 SQVTM and CDR2 ANQGSEA. CDR3 coding DNA: TGCAGCGTTGCTCGGACAGGGTCAAGCACTGAAGCTTTCTTT. The encoded protein is CSVARTGSSTEAFF.

This rearrangement joins TRBV6-1 to TRBJ2-3, with 9 bases lining up with TRBD1. CDR3 length: 17 residues. Germline loops: CDR1 MNHNS, CDR2 SASEGT. V lost 2 bases, J lost 2 bases, and 8 bases stayed unmatched. CDR3 sequence reads: CASSETRTGAPTDTQYF. CDR3 bases: TGTGCCAGCAGTGAAACGCGGACAGGGGCTCCCACAGATACGCAGTATTTT.

V and J are TRBV12-5 and TRBJ2-1, with 7 bases that match TRBD2. Germline CDR1 reads LGHNT; CDR2 reads FRNRAP. The CDR3 extends over 12 amino acids. Trimming at V came to 4 bases and at J to 6 bases, leaving 0 bases not matched to a gene. As DNA, the CDR3 is TGTGCTAGTGGTTCGGGGGGCAATGAGCAGTTCTTC. Its protein product is CASGSGGNEQFF.

This clone was observed a single time. This sequence joins TRBV10-2 and TRBJ1-3, with 8 bases that match TRBD1. Germline lookup yields CDR1 WSHSY and CDR2 SAAADI. V lost 4 bases, J lost 4 bases, and 6 bases stayed unmatched. This CDR3 has 15 residues. Written as DNA, the CDR3 is TGCGCCAGCAGTGGTCAGGGGGCAAAAGGAAACACCATATATTTT. Protein product: CASSGQGAKGNTIYF.

This chain uses TRBV28 with TRBJ1-1; 7 bases align to TRBD1. Germline values: CDR1 MDHEN, CDR2 SYDVKM. V lost 6 bases and J lost 5; bases outside the gene matches: 9. The CDR3 contains 14 residues. The CDR3 DNA is TGTGCCAGCAGCCCTGCGACAGGGAGAACTGAAGCTTTCTTT. Its translation: CASSPATGRTEAFF.

The chain employs TRBV18 and TRBJ2-3; the match to TRBD2 covers 10 bases. The J segment lost 5 bases and the V segment lost 6 bases, leaving 11 bases of the junction unmatched. CDR3 length: 16 residues. Per the germline V gene, CDR1 is KGHSH and CDR2 is LQKENI. This chain's CDR3 is CASSASGRALKDTQYF. The CDR3 DNA follows: TGTGCCAGCTCGGCCAGCGGGAGGGCCTTGAAAGATACGCAGTATTTT.

V gene TRBV7-8 combines with J gene TRBJ2-7; unclear D gene. The germline V gene has CDR1 SGHVS and CDR2 FQNEAQ. V was trimmed by 4 bases and J by 6 bases, leaving 13 bases between them. This CDR3 has 13 amino acids. This chain's CDR3 is CASSWSGSLEQYF. CDR3 nucleotide sequence: TGTGCCAGCAGCTGGTCCGGGTCACTCGAGCAGTACTTC. Complete variable domain (other parts from reference TRBV7-8 and TRBJ2-7): GAGVSQSPRYKVAKRGQDVALRCDPISGHVSLFWYQQALGQGPEFLTYFQNEAQLDKSGLPSDRFFAERPEGSVSTLKIQRTQQEDSAVYLCASSWSGSLEQYFGPGTRLTVT.

This clone was detected only a few times. This chain joins TRBV28 and TRBJ1-4; D gene ambiguous. From germline, CDR1 is MDHEN and CDR2 SYDVKM. V lost 3 bases to trimming and J lost 6 bases, with 11 bases between them. The CDR3 has 14 amino acids. The CDR3 DNA follows: TGTGCCAGCAGTTTCAGACAAAACTATGAAAAACTGTTTTTT. The encoded protein is CASSFRQNYEKLFF.

V and J are TRBV7-3 and TRBJ2-2; 7 bases are a match to TRBD2. Germline V gene data show CDR1 as SGHTA and CDR2 as FQGTGA. CDR3 length equals 15 residues. J lost 6 bases, V lost 1 base, and 5 bases had no gene match. DNA of the CDR3: TGTGCCAGCAGCTTAAACGCCGGGAGGTCCGGGGAGCTGTTTTTT. It encodes CASSLNAGRSGELFF.

The chain has TRBV4-2 and TRBJ2-3, with TRBD2 matching 13 bases. There are 19 residues in the CDR3. J was trimmed by 5 bases and V by 1 base; bases with no gene match: 12. CDR1 and CDR2 from the germline V gene are LGHNA and YNFKEQ. This CDR3 reads CASSQVRGRTSGSRDTQYF. The CDR3 region has the DNA TGTGCCAGCAGCCAAGTTAGGGGGAGGACTAGCGGGAGTAGAGATACGCAGTATTTT.

This rearrangement joins TRBV9 to TRBJ2-5; D perhaps matches TRBD2 (6 bases). The CDR3 runs to 14 residues. V lost 5 bases, J lost 4 bases, and 15 bases lay in between. Germline V gene data show CDR1 as SGDLS and CDR2 as YYNGEE. CDR3 in DNA: TGTGCCAGCAGTTTTACCGGGAGTGGAGAGACCCAGTACTTC. Protein: CASSFTGSGETQYF. Filled out from reference TRBV9 and TRBJ2-5, the complete variable domain reads DSGVTQTPKHLITATGQRVTLRCSPRSGDLSVYWYQQSLDQGLQFLIQYYNGEERAKGNILERFSAQQFPDLHSELNLSSLELGDSALYFCASSFTGSGETQYFGPGTRLLVL.

This chain links TRBV19 with TRBJ2-1, with 8 nucleotides matching TRBD1. Germline V lookup: CDR1 LNHDA, CDR2 SQIVND (reference sequence). The V gene end was trimmed by 7 bases and the J gene end by 0 bases; junction bases not matched to a gene: 11. The CDR3 is 17 amino acids. CDR3 in DNA: TGTGCCAGTACCGACAGGGGTCGGTTCAGCTCCTACAATGAGCAGTTCTTC. Translation: CASTDRGRFSSYNEQFF.

The chain links TRBV7-6 to TRBJ2-1; 11 bases line up with TRBD2. After removal of 6 bases from V and 7 bases from J, the junction contained 8 bases not matched to a gene. The CDR3 totals 15 residues. Germline CDR1 and CDR2: SGHVS and FNYEAQ. Here the CDR3 reads CASRKTSGDLNEQFF. CDR3 nucleotide sequence: TGTGCCAGCAGGAAGACTAGCGGGGACCTTAATGAGCAGTTCTTC.

The genes are TRBV9 and TRBJ2-1; 9 bases agree with TRBD2. The V gene's germline CDR1 is SGDLS and CDR2 YYNGEE. This CDR3 region has 16 residues. The junction had 6 bases not matched to a gene; V was cut back by 0 bases and J by 5 bases. The DNA for the CDR3 is TGTGCCAGCAGCGTAGCTCTGCGGGAGGGCGACAATGAGCAGTTCTTC. Protein product: CASSVALREGDNEQFF.

CDR3 nucleotides: TGCAGCGCTTCCCTAGCGGGACCTACAGATACGCAGTATTTT. Its translation: CSASLAGPTDTQYF. The genes are TRBV29-1 and TRBJ2-3; 9 nucleotides align to TRBD2. The CDR3 extends over 14 amino acids. CDR1 and CDR2 from the germline V gene are SQVTM and ANQGSEA. V was pared by 7 bases and J by 3 bases, with 8 bases of the junction left unmatched.

V and J are TRBV10-3 and TRBJ2-5; TRBD1 aligns across 10 bases. Per the germline V gene, CDR1 is ENHRY and CDR2 is SYGVKD. The CDR3 loop spans 15 amino acids. V shed 5 bases and J 1 base; nucleotides not matched to a gene: 4. CDR3 in amino acids: CAISIGTGVQETQYF. The CDR3 DNA is TGTGCCATCAGTATCGGGACAGGGGTCCAAGAGACCCAGTACTTC.